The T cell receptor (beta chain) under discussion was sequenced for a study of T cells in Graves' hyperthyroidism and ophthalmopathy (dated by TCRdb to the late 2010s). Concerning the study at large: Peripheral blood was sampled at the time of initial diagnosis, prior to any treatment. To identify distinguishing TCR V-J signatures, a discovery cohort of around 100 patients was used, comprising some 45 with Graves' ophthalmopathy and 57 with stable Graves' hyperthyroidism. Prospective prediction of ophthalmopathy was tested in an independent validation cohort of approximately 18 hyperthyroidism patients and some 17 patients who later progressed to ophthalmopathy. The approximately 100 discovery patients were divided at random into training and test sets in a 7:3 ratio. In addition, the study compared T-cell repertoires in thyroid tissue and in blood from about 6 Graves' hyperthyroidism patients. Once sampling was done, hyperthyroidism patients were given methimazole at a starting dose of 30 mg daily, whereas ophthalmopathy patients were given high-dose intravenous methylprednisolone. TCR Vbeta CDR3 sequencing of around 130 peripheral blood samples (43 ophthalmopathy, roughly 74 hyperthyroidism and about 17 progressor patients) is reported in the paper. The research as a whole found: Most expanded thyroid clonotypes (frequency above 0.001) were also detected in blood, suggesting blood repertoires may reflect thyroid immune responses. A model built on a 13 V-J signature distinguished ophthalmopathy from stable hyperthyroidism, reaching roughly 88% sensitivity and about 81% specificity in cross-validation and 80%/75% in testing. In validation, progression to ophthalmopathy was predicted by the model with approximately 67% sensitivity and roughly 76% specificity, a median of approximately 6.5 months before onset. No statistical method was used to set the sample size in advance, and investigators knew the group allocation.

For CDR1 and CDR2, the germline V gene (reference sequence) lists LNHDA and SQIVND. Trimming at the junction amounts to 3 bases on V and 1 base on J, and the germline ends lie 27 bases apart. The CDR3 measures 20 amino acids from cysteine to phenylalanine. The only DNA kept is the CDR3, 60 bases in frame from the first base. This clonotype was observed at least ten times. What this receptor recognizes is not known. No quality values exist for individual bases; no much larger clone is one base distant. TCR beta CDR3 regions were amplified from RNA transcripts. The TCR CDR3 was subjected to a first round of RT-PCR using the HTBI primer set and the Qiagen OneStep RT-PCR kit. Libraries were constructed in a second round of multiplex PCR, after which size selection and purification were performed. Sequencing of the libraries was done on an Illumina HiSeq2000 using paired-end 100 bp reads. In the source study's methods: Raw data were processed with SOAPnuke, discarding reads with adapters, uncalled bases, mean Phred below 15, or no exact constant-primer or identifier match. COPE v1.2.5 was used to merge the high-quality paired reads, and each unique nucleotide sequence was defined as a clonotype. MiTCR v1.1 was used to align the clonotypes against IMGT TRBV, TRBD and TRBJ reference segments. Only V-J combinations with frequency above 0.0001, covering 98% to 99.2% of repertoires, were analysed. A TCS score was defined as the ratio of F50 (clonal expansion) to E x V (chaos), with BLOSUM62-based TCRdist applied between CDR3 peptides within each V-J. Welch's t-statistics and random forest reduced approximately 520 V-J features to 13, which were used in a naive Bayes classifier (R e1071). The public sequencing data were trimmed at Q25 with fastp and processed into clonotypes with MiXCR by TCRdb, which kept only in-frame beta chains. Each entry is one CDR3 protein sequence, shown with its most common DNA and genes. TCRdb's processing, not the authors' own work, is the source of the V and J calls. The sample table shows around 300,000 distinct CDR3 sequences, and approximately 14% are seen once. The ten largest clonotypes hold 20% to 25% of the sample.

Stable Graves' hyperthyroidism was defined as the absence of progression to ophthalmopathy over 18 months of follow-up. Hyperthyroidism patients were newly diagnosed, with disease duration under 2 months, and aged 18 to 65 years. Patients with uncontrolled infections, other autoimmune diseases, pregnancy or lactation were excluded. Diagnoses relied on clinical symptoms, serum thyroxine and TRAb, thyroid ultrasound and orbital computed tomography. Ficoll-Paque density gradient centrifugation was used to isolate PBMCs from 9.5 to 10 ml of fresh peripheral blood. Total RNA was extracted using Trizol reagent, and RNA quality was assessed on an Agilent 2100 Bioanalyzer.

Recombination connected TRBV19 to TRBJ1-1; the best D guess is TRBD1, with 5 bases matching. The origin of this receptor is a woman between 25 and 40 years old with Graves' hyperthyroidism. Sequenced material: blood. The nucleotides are TGTGCCAGTAGTATTTCTTTACGTCGACCCGTGGGACTCACGAACACTGAAGCTTTCTTT. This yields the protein CASSISLRRPVGLTNTEAFF.